Shown below are 13 T cell receptor beta chains from a single sample sequenced in a study of cytomegalovirus exposure and HLA in healthy donors. Primers included in the PCR were 60 Vbeta and 13 Jbeta primers. Assay: immunoSEQ multiplex PCR; the TCRdb copy retains only in-frame clones and omits some. The table lists about 100,000 clones, around 85% of them singletons, with around 3.6% in the top ten. Input material: PBMCs. The receptors originated from a man aged 25-45 years in good health and CMV-seronegative.

This chain links TRBV30 with TRBJ1-1; tentative D call: TRBD1 (5 bases). Germline assignment: CDR1 GTSNPN and CDR2 SVGIG (reference sequence). V lost 3 bases, J lost 4 bases, and 18 bases lay in between. The CDR3 sequence is 15 residues long. The CDR3 protein is CAWRELIGVGTEAFF. The CDR3 DNA is TGTGCCTGGAGAGAGCTTATAGGGGTTGGCACTGAAGCTTTCTTT.

This clone appeared a few times. The J gene is TRBJ1-4, the V gene TRBV2; the D is unclear. V was shortened by 2 bases and J by 3 bases, with 7 bases between the two germline ends. CDR1 is SNHLY, CDR2 FYNNEI, per germline. The CDR3 extends over 14 amino acids. As DNA, the CDR3 is TGTGCCAGCAGTGAAATAGAGTCTAATGAAAAACTGTTTTTT. This gives the protein CASSEIESNEKLFF.

This chain links TRBV4-1 with TRBJ1-5; 7 positions match TRBD1. Losses at the gene ends were 2 bases for V and 2 bases for J; bases not matched to a gene: 6. The CDR3 is 16 amino acids. The germline gives CDR1 MGHRA, CDR2 YSYEKL. CDR3 DNA: TGCGCCAGCAGCCAACCGACAGGGAAGGGCAATCAGCCCCAGCATTTT. This codes for CASSQPTGKGNQPQHF.

The chain uses TRBV4-2 and TRBJ2-1; 9 bases fit TRBD1. The CDR3 loop spans 16 amino acids. The junction had 8 bases not matched to a gene; V was cut back by 0 bases and J by 8 bases. In germline, CDR1 is LGHNA, CDR2 YNFKEQ. Here the CDR3 reads CASSQDRDREVDEQFF. CDR3 DNA sequence: TGTGCCAGCAGCCAAGATAGGGACAGGGAGGTCGATGAGCAGTTCTTC.

J is TRBJ2-2 and V is TRBV28; 7 bases fit TRBD1. There are 14 residues in the CDR3. The germline gives CDR1 MDHEN, CDR2 SYDVKM. V lost 9 bases and J lost 0; bases outside the gene matches: 4. This CDR3 is CASLDRSNTGELFF. In nucleotides, the CDR3 is TGTGCCAGTTTGGACAGGTCGAACACCGGGGAGCTGTTTTTT.

In this sample, this clone turned up a few times. The J gene is TRBJ1-1, the V gene TRBV5-4; D call uncertain. The CDR3 is made up of 13 amino acids. Germline V gene sequence: CDR1 SGHNT, CDR2 YYREEE (reference sequence). The V end lost 0 bases, the J end lost 1 base, and 4 bases lay between the germline ends. The CDR3 DNA reads as TGTGCCAGCAGCTTGGACAAGAACACTGAAGCTTTCTTT. It specifies CASSLDKNTEAFF.

The sample holds one count of this clone. The chain recombines TRBV7-3 with TRBJ2-7; D is perhaps TRBD1 (6 bases). The CDR3 is made up of 14 amino acids. The germline V gene encodes CDR1 SGHTA and CDR2 FQGTGA. The ends were cut back, 5 bases at V and 4 bases at J, with 15 bases in the middle. CDR3 sequence reads: CASSPGAPSYEQYF. CDR3 coding DNA: TGTGCCAGCAGCCCAGGGGCCCCAAGTTACGAGCAGTACTTC.

The chain links TRBV19 to TRBJ2-2; D is possibly TRBD2 (6 bases). CDR1 and CDR2 from the germline V gene are LNHDA and SQIVND (reference sequence). The germline V and J ends were trimmed by 7 bases and 5 bases, with 14 bases remaining between them. The CDR3 is made up of 14 amino acids. The CDR3 here is CASTPLGGTGELFF. The CDR3 nucleotides are TGTGCCAGTACCCCCCTGGGGGGAACCGGGGAGCTGTTTTTT.

The V call is TRBV30, the J call TRBJ2-3; 10 bases align to TRBD1. The CDR3 has 16 amino acids. J was trimmed by 5 bases and V by 3 bases; bases with no gene match: 11. Germline values: CDR1 GTSNPN, CDR2 SVGIG (reference sequence). The CDR3 reads CAWSQGGQGYGDTQYF. In DNA, the CDR3 is TGTGCCTGGAGCCAAGGGGGACAGGGGTATGGAGATACGCAGTATTTT.

The chain carries TRBV5-1 and TRBJ1-2; 7 bases agree with TRBD1. With 0 bases clipped from V and 0 bases from J, the junction kept 17 bases outside the gene matches. Germline V gene lookup returns CDR1 SGHRS and CDR2 YFSETQ. The CDR3 extends over 20 amino acids. For the CDR3, the DNA is TGCGCCAGCAGCTTGGAGACAGGGAGGTATGGTATGGAATCTAACTATGGCTACACCTTC. It translates to CASSLETGRYGMESNYGYTF.

J is TRBJ2-3 and V is TRBV7-2; D may be TRBD1 (5 bases). The CDR3 has 14 residues. Trimming shortened V by 7 bases and J by 2 bases, and 13 bases separated the two germline ends. Germline loops: CDR1 SGHTA, CDR2 FQGNSA. The CDR3 region is CASTLSGPTDTQYF. DNA for the CDR3: TGTGCCAGCACCCTCTCAGGGCCCACAGATACGCAGTATTTT. Supplemented by reference TRBV7-2 and TRBJ2-3, the full variable domain reads GAGVSQSPSNKVTEKGKDVELRCDPISGHTALYWYRQSLGQGLEFLIYFQGNSAPDKSGLPSDRFSAERTGGSVSTLTIQRTQQEDSAVYLCASTLSGPTDTQYFGPGTRLTVL.

This rearrangement joins TRBV5-1 to TRBJ2-7, with TRBD2 identical over 8 bases. V lost 5 bases and J lost 2; bases outside the gene matches: 6. The CDR3 runs to 14 residues. CDR1 SGHRS and CDR2 YFSETQ come from the germline V gene. In DNA, the CDR3 is TGCGCCAGCAGTCGGACTAGCCCGGCCTACGAGCAGTACTTC. Amino acids: CASSRTSPAYEQYF.

This clone was seen a single time. The chain joins TRBV27 to TRBJ1-2, with 9 bases lining up with TRBD1. Trimming took 3 bases from V and 6 from J; bases not matched to a gene: 2. Germline V gene data show CDR1 as MNHEY and CDR2 as SMNVEV (reference sequence). The CDR3 sequence is 13 residues long. CDR3 loop: CASSFGTGNGYTF. CDR3 DNA: TGTGCCAGCAGTTTTGGGACAGGGAATGGCTACACCTTC.